Each of the 20 T cell receptor beta chains below was sequenced from the same sample in a study of lymphopenia after photon versus proton radiotherapy. Produced via immunoSEQ multiplex PCR; TCRdb's table is partial and in-frame only. The table records fewer than 20,000 clones, under 95% of them present only once. The sample was peripheral blood, taken from a patient treated with photon-based radiotherapy. The receptors stem from a middle-aged woman with cholangiocarcinoma.

The V and J genes are TRBV5-1 and TRBJ2-5, with 8 bases matching TRBD2. This CDR3 spans 13 amino acids. With 3 bases clipped from V and 4 bases from J, the junction kept 2 bases outside the gene matches. CDR1 and CDR2 from the germline V gene are SGHRS and YFSETQ. The CDR3 DNA follows: TGCGCCAGCAGCTGGAGCGGGGGAGAGACCCAGTACTTC. Translated: CASSWSGGETQYF.

The rearrangement links TRBV27 to TRBJ1-2; 9 bases map to TRBD1. Germline-derived CDR1 and CDR2 are MNHEY and SMNVEV (reference sequence). Trimming removed 5 bases from V and 11 bases from J; junction bases left unmatched: 24. The CDR3 has 18 amino acids. CDR3 amino acids: CASSQTWDRAHLFSLYTF. CDR3 in DNA: TGTGCCAGCAGTCAAACATGGGACAGGGCCCATCTTTTTTCGCTGTACACCTTC.

The chain is built from TRBV19 and TRBJ2-7; D unresolved. V was clipped by 9 bases and J by 3 bases, with 15 bases between them. The CDR3 covers 13 residues. Germline CDR1 LNHDA, CDR2 SQIVND (reference sequence). For the CDR3, the DNA is TGTGCCAGCCGGGCACCGGACCACTACGAGCAGTACTTC. Protein: CASRAPDHYEQYF.

The V call is TRBV19, the J call TRBJ2-3; D is unresolved. V was pared by 5 bases and J by 6 bases, with 12 bases between. The germline V gene encodes CDR1 LNHDA and CDR2 SQIVND (reference sequence). The CDR3 length is 13 residues. CDR3 nucleotides: TGTGCCAGTAGTTTATTCCCTGGGGATACGCAGTATTTT. Its translation: CASSLFPGDTQYF.

The chain joins TRBV28 to TRBJ1-4; the match to TRBD1 covers 11 bases. The length of the CDR3 is 17 residues. Germline V lookup: CDR1 MDHEN, CDR2 SYDVKM. The ends lost 5 bases at V and 9 bases at J; junction bases unmatched: 14. The CDR3 nucleotides are TGTGCCAGCAGTGAATCCCGCCGGGACAGGGGGGGGAAAAAACTGTTTTTT. Its protein is CASSESRRDRGGKKLFF.

The chain employs TRBV7-9 and TRBJ1-2, with D maybe TRBD1 (6 bases). V gave up 3 bases and J gave up 3 bases, with 11 bases separating them. The CDR3 has 14 residues. From germline, CDR1 is SEHNR and CDR2 FQNEAQ (reference sequence). CDR3 coding DNA: TGTGCCAGCAGCTTGGCCGGACAGTACTATGGCTACACCTTC. The encoded protein is CASSLAGQYYGYTF.

This chain uses TRBV30 with TRBJ1-1; 7 nucleotides line up with TRBD1. Germline CDR1 is GTSNPN and CDR2 is SVGIG (reference sequence). J was trimmed by 8 bases and V by 1 base; bases with no gene match: 10. The CDR3 runs 14 residues. The CDR3 here is CAWSAGQANSEAFF. The CDR3 DNA sequence: TGTGCCTGGAGTGCTGGACAGGCCAACTCGGAAGCTTTCTTT.

The chain links TRBV29-1 to TRBJ2-1; TRBD2 might be the D (5 bases). Germline assignment: CDR1 SQVTM and CDR2 ANQGSEA. V lost 1 base, J lost 8 bases, and 9 bases lay in between. The CDR3 loop spans 12 amino acids. CDR3 protein: CSVEGRQDEQFF. CDR3 DNA: TGCAGCGTTGAAGGGAGGCAGGATGAGCAGTTCTTC.

The chain recombines TRBV6-9 with TRBJ1-1; 9 positions agree with TRBD1. The V gene end was trimmed by 3 bases and the J gene end by 8 bases; junction bases not matched to a gene: 10. Germline V gives CDR1 MNHGY, CDR2 SVAAGI. The CDR3 length is 15 residues. The CDR3 bases are TGTGCCAGCAGTTACCCGACAGGGGGACGCATCGAAGCTTTCTTT. Translating it yields CASSYPTGGRIEAFF.

This chain links TRBV27 with TRBJ1-1, with D possibly being TRBD1 (5 bases). The CDR3 runs to 17 residues. The V end lost 3 bases, the J end lost 5 bases, and 22 bases lay between the germline ends. Germline CDR1 and CDR2: MNHEY and SMNVEV (reference sequence). CDR3 region: CASSFIRTGFQVTEAFF. In nucleotides, the CDR3 is TGTGCCAGCAGTTTCATCCGTACAGGCTTCCAGGTAACTGAAGCTTTCTTT.

The chain employs TRBV4-3 and TRBJ2-7, with TRBD1 matching 10 bases. The CDR3 is 15 amino acids. CDR1 and CDR2 from the germline V gene are LGHNA and YSLEER. With 2 bases clipped from V and 1 base from J, the junction kept 2 bases outside the gene matches. CDR3 nucleotides: TGCGCCAGCAGCCAATGGACAGGGGGATCCTACGAGCAGTACTTC. Encoded protein: CASSQWTGGSYEQYF.

The DNA for the CDR3 is TGTGCCTGGACCCAGGGTTCTCCCTACGAGCAGTACTTC. Translated: CAWTQGSPYEQYF. The rearrangement links TRBV30 to TRBJ2-7, with D tentatively TRBD1 (5 bases). Trimming removed 4 bases at V and 2 bases at J, with 12 bases between. The V gene's germline CDR1 is GTSNPN and CDR2 SVGIG (reference sequence). CDR3 size: 13 residues.

V and J are TRBV6-1 and TRBJ2-3; D is ambiguous. The germline CDR1 and CDR2 sequences are MNHNS and SASEGT. V was cut by 7 bases and J by 0 bases, with 5 bases left in between. The CDR3 spans 12 residues. In nucleotides, the CDR3 is TGTGCCAGCACACCTAGCACAGATACGCAGTATTTT. Encoded protein: CASTPSTDTQYF.

The genes are TRBV29-1 and TRBJ2-3, with D perhaps TRBD1 (5 bases). The CDR3 sequence is 12 residues long. From germline, CDR1 is SQVTM and CDR2 ANQGSEA. CDR3 nucleotides: TGCGGGGCCCGCGGCGTCACAGATACGCAGTATTTT. Its translation is CGARGVTDTQYF.

This rearrangement joins TRBV7-9 to TRBJ2-2; weak D call: TRBD2 (5 bases). V lost 6 bases to trimming and J lost 2 bases, with 19 bases between them. In germline, CDR1 is SEHNR, CDR2 FQNEAQ (reference sequence). CDR3 length equals 17 residues. The CDR3 sequence is CASRPAIWGANTGELFF. DNA of the CDR3: TGTGCCAGCAGACCTGCCATATGGGGAGCCAACACCGGGGAGCTGTTTTTT.

The V and J genes are TRBV27 and TRBJ1-5; the match to TRBD1 covers 9 bases. The CDR3 sequence is 20 residues long. Germline loops: CDR1 MNHEY, CDR2 SMNVEV (reference sequence). With V trimmed by 2 bases and J by 4 bases, 18 bases remained unmatched. The CDR3 sequence is CASSLPGQGWGRVLNQPQHF. The CDR3 DNA sequence: TGTGCCAGCAGTTTACCGGGACAGGGATGGGGAAGGGTTTTAAATCAGCCCCAGCATTTT.

V and J are TRBV9 and TRBJ2-1; TRBD2 agrees at 8 bases. The CDR3 spans 17 residues. Unmatched junction bases numbered 17, after V lost 4 bases and J lost 8 bases. The V gene's germline CDR1 is SGDLS and CDR2 YYNGEE. CDR3 nucleotide sequence: TGTGCCAGCAGCCCCCACGGGGGGGCGGCGGATGGCGATGAGCAGTTCTTC. Protein product: CASSPHGGAADGDEQFF.

J is TRBJ2-1 and V is TRBV5-4, with D possibly TRBD2 on 5 matching bases. There are 16 residues in the CDR3. V was cut by 0 bases and J by 6 bases, with 16 bases left in between. Looked up from germline, CDR1 is SGHNT and CDR2 is YYREEE (reference sequence). The DNA of the CDR3 is TGTGCCAGCAGCTTGGACGGACTCTTATTACGCAATGAGCAGTTCTTC. Protein: CASSLDGLLLRNEQFF.

The V call is TRBV6-5, the J call TRBJ1-6; D not resolved. This CDR3 is built from 12 residues. V shed 3 bases and J shed 12 bases, with 9 bases lying between them. Germline V gene sequence: CDR1 MNHEY, CDR2 SVGAGI. The CDR3 sequence is CASSYRRGPLHF. The CDR3 DNA is TGTGCCAGCAGTTATAGGCGGGGACCCCTCCACTTT.

The chain recombines TRBV19 with TRBJ1-3, with D possibly TRBD1 on 6 matching bases. V lost 5 bases, J lost 0 bases, and 14 bases lay in between. In germline, CDR1 is LNHDA, CDR2 SQIVND (reference sequence). CDR3 size: 16 residues. Here the CDR3 reads CASSAYRDLSGNTIYF. Written as DNA, the CDR3 is TGTGCCAGTAGTGCCTACAGGGACCTCTCTGGAAACACCATATATTTT.